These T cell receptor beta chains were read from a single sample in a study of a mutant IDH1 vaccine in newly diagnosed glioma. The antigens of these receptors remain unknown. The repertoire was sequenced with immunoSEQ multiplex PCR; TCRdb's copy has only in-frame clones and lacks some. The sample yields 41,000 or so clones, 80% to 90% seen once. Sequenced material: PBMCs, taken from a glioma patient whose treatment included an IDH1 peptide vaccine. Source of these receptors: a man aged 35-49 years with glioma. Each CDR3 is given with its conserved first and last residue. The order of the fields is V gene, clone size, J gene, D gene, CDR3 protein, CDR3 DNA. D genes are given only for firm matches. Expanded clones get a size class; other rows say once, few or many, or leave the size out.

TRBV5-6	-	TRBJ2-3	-	CASSRSLSGTDTQYF	TGTGCCAGCAGCCGGTCACTCTCCGGTACAGATACGCAGTATTTT
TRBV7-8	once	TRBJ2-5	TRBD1	CASRPRGPQETQYF	TGTGCCAGCAGACCCAGGGGGCCACAAGAGACCCAGTACTTC
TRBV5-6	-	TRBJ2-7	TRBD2	CASSLDTGREQYF	TGTGCCAGCAGCTTGGATACCGGGAGGGAGCAGTACTTC
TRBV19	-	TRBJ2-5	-	CASSTGAQETQYF	TGTGCCAGTAGTACCGGGGCCCAAGAGACCCAGTACTTC
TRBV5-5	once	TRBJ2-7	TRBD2	CASSSTPGTTYYEQYF	TGTGCCAGCAGCTCCACCCCCGGGACTACCTACTACGAGCAGTACTTC
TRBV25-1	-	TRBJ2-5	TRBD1	CASSEGRGRETQYF	TGTGCCAGCAGTGAAGGCAGGGGGAGAGAGACCCAGTACTTC
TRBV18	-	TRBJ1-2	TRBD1	CASSLDREVGYTF	TGTGCCAGCTCTCTAGACAGGGAAGTCGGCTACACCTTC
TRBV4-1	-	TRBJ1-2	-	CASSQESRGQSYGYTF	TGCGCCAGCAGCCAAGAATCTAGGGGTCAGAGCTATGGCTACACCTTC
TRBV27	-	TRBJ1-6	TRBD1	CASSFQGGNSPLHF	TGTGCCAGCAGTTTTCAGGGGGGAAATTCACCCCTCCACTTT
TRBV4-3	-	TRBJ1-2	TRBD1	CASSQDRTGDGYGYTF	TGCGCCAGCAGCCAAGACCGGACAGGGGATGGCTATGGCTACACCTTC
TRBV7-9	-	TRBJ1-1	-	CASNPGTRTEAFF	TGTGCCAGCAACCCCGGGACGCGGACTGAAGCTTTCTTT
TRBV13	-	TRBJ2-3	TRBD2	CASSSTSGSGDTQYF	TGTGCCAGCAGCTCGACTAGCGGGAGCGGAGATACGCAGTATTTT
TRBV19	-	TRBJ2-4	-	CASSTGLQSVQYF	TGTGCCAGTAGTACAGGGCTACAGTCCGTCCAGTACTTC
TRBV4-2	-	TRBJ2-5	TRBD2	CASSPGSSGRSQETQYF	TGTGCCAGCAGCCCTGGGTCTAGCGGGAGGTCACAAGAGACCCAGTACTTC
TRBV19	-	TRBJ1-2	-	CASSRQGGYGYTF	TGTGCCAGTAGTCGGCAGGGTGGCTATGGCTACACCTTC
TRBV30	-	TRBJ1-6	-	CAWSVGRVKGSPLHF	TGTGCCTGGAGTGTAGGGCGGGTTAAGGGCTCACCCCTCCACTTT
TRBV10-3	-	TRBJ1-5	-	CAISEGVYSNQPQHF	TGTGCCATCAGTGAGGGAGTATATAGCAATCAGCCCCAGCATTTT
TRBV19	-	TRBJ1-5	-	CASSRRGPNQPQHF	TGTGCCAGTTCGCGTCGAGGTCCTAATCAGCCCCAGCATTTT
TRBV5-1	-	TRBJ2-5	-	CASSPEGFQETQYF	TGCGCCAGCAGCCCTGAAGGATTTCAAGAGACCCAGTACTTC
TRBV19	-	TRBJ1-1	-	CATVKGDTEAFF	TGTGCCACCGTAAAGGGGGACACTGAAGCTTTCTTT
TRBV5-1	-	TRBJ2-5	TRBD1	CASTRDRRYQETQYF	TGCGCCAGCACCCGGGACAGGAGGTACCAAGAGACCCAGTACTTC
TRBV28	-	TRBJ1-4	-	CASSLRTANEKLFF	TGTGCCAGCAGTTTAAGGACAGCTAATGAAAAACTGTTTTTT
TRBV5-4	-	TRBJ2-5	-	CASSLVSLGETQYF	TGTGCCAGCAGCTTGGTTTCATTAGGGGAGACCCAGTACTTC
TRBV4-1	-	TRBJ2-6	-	CASSQVLDLSGANVLTF	TGCGCCAGCAGCCAAGTTCTCGACCTCTCTGGGGCCAACGTCCTGACTTTC
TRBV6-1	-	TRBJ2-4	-	CASSELRGVSNIQYF	TGTGCCAGCAGTGAATTAAGGGGCGTTTCGAACATTCAGTACTTC
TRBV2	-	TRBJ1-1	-	CASRFQEGGPEAFF	TGTGCCAGCAGGTTTCAGGAGGGCGGCCCTGAAGCTTTCTTT
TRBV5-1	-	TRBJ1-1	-	CASSRTGENTEAFF	TGCGCCAGCAGCAGGACCGGGGAGAACACTGAAGCTTTCTTT
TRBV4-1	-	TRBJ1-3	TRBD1	CASSQGPDRVLIYF	TGCGCCAGCAGCCAAGGCCCGGACAGGGTGCTAATATATTTT
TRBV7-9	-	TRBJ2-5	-	CASSSEGGEETQYF	TGTGCCAGCAGCTCCGAGGGGGGAGAAGAGACCCAGTACTTC
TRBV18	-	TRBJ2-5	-	CASSEQGIGETQYF	TGTGCCAGCTCAGAACAGGGTATCGGAGAGACCCAGTACTTC
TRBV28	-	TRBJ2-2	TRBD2	CASSFGVFVSGGNTGELFF	TGTGCCAGCAGTTTTGGTGTCTTCGTCTCGGGAGGGAACACCGGGGAGCTGTTTTTT
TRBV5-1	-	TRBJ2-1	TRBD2	CASRPTSGGTNEQFF	TGCGCCAGCAGACCGACTAGCGGGGGGACCAATGAGCAGTTCTTC
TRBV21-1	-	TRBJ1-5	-	CASSKARRRHALHFHQPQHF	TGTGCCAGCAGCAAAGCGAGGAGGAGACACGCGCTCCACTTTCATCAGCCCCAGCATTTT
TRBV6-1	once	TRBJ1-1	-	CASNPWNTEAFF	TGTGCCAGCAATCCGTGGAACACTGAAGCTTTCTTT
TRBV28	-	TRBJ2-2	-	CASSFDPLEGPGNTGELFF	TGTGCCAGCAGTTTCGACCCTTTGGAGGGGCCGGGAAACACCGGGGAGCTGTTTTTT
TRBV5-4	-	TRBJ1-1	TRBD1	CASSFGTGVTEAFF	TGTGCCAGCAGCTTTGGGACAGGAGTTACTGAAGCTTTCTTT